These 11 T cell receptor beta chains were all obtained from the same sample, sequenced in a study of beta chain features in type 1 diabetes. The entirety of the isolated RNA underwent reverse transcription, so expressed TCRB transcripts were sequenced. TCRdb's copy holds only in-frame clones and misses some; the assay was immunoSEQ multiplex PCR. The table lists about 210,000 clones, 9.5% to 13% of them singletons. Specimen: central memory CD4+ T cells from blood. The source is a man aged 18 to 35 in good health.

This chain joins TRBV6-5 and TRBJ1-2; no clear D gene. The CDR3 spans 12 residues. V lost 8 bases and J lost 2, with 9 bases in between. Germline-derived CDR1 and CDR2 are MNHEY and SVGAGI. CDR3 amino acids: CASGVGNYGYTF. As DNA, the CDR3 is TGTGCCAGCGGAGTGGGGAACTATGGCTACACCTTC.

J is TRBJ2-3 and V is TRBV2; D gene uncertain. The V gene lost 6 bases and the J gene lost 6 bases, with 7 bases spanning the gap. The CDR3 totals 11 residues. Germline V gives CDR1 SNHLY, CDR2 FYNNEI. The CDR3 region is CASRISDTQYF. For the CDR3, the DNA is TGTGCCAGCAGAATTTCCGATACGCAGTATTTT. Full variable domain (outside the CDR3, taken from reference TRBV2 and TRBJ2-3): EPEVTQTPSHQVTQMGQEVILRCVPISNHLYFYWYRQILGQKVEFLVSFYNNEISEKSEIFDDQFSVERPDGSNFTLKIRSTKLEDSAMYFCASRISDTQYFGPGTRLTVL.

In its sample, this clone was seen a few times. The chain employs TRBV14 and TRBJ2-7; 9 nucleotides line up with TRBD1. The trim removed 4 bases at V and 8 bases at J, leaving 12 bases unmatched. The CDR3 consists of 15 residues. Germline-derived CDR1 and CDR2 are SGHDN and FVKESK. CDR3 in DNA: TGTGCCAGCAGCCGTTCGGGACAGGGAATTGAGAAGCAGTACTTC. Translating it yields CASSRSGQGIEKQYF.

This clone was observed at least ten times. The V and J genes are TRBV30 and TRBJ2-5, with D perhaps TRBD2 (5 bases). The V end lost 6 bases, the J end lost 5 bases, and 13 bases lay between the germline ends. This CDR3 contains 12 residues. Germline CDR1 GTSNPN, CDR2 SVGIG (reference sequence). DNA of the CDR3: TGTGCCTGTGGTAAGGGAGAGGAGACCCAGTACTTC. As protein: CACGKGEETQYF. Looking up the rest from reference TRBV30 and TRBJ2-5 gives the full variable domain: SQTIHQWPATLVQPVGSPLSLECTVEGTSNPNLYWYRQAAGRGLQLLFYSVGIGQISSEVPQNLSASRPQDRQFILSSKKLLLSDSGFYLCACGKGEETQYFGPGTRLLVL.

This clone was observed at least ten times. V is TRBV7-8 and J is TRBJ2-7; 8 bases agree with TRBD1. CDR3 length equals 14 residues. Germline trimming cut 3 bases from V and 7 bases from J; bases unmatched to any gene: 8. Germline CDR1 SGHVS, CDR2 FQNEAQ. The DNA of the CDR3 is TGTGCCAGCAGCTTCGGACAGGGTTCGGGGGAGCAGTACTTC. Translation gives CASSFGQGSGEQYF.

The CDR3 loop reads CACNANPGSEQYF. The CDR3 DNA reads as TGTGCCTGTAACGCAAATCCGGGAAGCGAGCAGTACTTC. The V gene is TRBV30, the J gene TRBJ2-7, with D tentatively TRBD2 (5 bases). CDR1 and CDR2 (germline): GTSNPN, SVGIG (reference sequence). V lost 6 bases to trimming and J lost 6 bases, with 18 bases between them. There are 13 residues in the CDR3.

The sample holds many counts of this clone. This chain links TRBV7-2 with TRBJ2-3; D gene uncertain. V lost 1 base, J lost 2 bases, and 4 bases lay in between. The germline CDR1 and CDR2 sequences are SGHTA and FQGNSA. This CDR3 spans 13 amino acids. The CDR3 coding sequence is TGTGCCAGCAGCTTAGGGTACACAGATACGCAGTATTTT. This codes for CASSLGYTDTQYF.

The sample holds a few counts of this clone. V is TRBV5-1 and J is TRBJ1-1; possible D gene TRBD1, 5 bases. In germline, CDR1 is SGHRS, CDR2 YFSETQ. This CDR3 comprises 13 residues. Trimming stripped 1 base from V and 4 bases from J, with 8 bases between. The CDR3 bases are TGCGCCAGCAGCTTGCAGGGCGCCACTGAAGCTTTCTTT. It translates to CASSLQGATEAFF.

This clone was observed a handful of times. The chain uses TRBV6-1 and TRBJ2-5, with TRBD2 identical over 14 bases. V was clipped by 6 bases and J by 3 bases; unmatched bases: 3. The CDR3 length is 15 residues. Per germline, CDR1 MNHNS and CDR2 SASEGT. CDR3: CASSLGLAGEETQYF. The CDR3 DNA follows: TGTGCCAGCAGCTTGGGACTAGCGGGAGAAGAGACCCAGTACTTC.

The chain combines TRBV21-1 with TRBJ2-2; the table's TRBD1 call for D was not verified on the DNA. TRBV21-1 is listed as a pseudogene. The CDR3 is 18 residues long. CDR3 in DNA: TGTGCCAGCAGCAAAGCTAGACAGCGAGTCCCGAACACCGGGGAGCTGTTTTTT. Protein: CASSKARQRVPNTGELFF.

The chain has TRBV7-2 and TRBJ2-5, with 11 bases fitting TRBD2. V gave up 2 bases and J gave up 6 bases; unmatched junction bases: 5. The germline V gene has CDR1 SGHTA and CDR2 FQGNSA. This CDR3 is 15 amino acids long. CDR3 in amino acids: CASSLSLAGGQTQYF. The DNA for the CDR3 is TGTGCCAGCAGCTTATCCCTAGCGGGAGGACAGACCCAGTACTTC.